The clone carrying this TCR beta chain appeared many times. Its matching antigen is unknown. The CDR3 is 13 amino acids. Germline CDR1 is GTSNPN and CDR2 is SVGIG (reference sequence). The V gene end was trimmed by 5 bases and the J gene end by 4 bases; junction bases not matched to a gene: 2. There were TCR beta CDR3 regions amplified from RNA transcripts. Researchers ran a first-round RT-PCR on the TCR CDR3 using the HTBI primer set. One entry per CDR3 protein, called by TCRdb with MiXCR from the multiplex PCR reads. The table has 200,000 to 250,000 distinct CDR3 sequences, about 15% seen once; the top ten hold roughly 49%. An absence of ophthalmopathy progression within 18 months meant stable Graves' hyperthyroidism. Clinicians diagnosed patients from clinical symptoms, serum thyroxine and TRAb, thyroid ultrasound and orbital computed tomography. The data were obtained in a study of T cells in Graves' hyperthyroidism and ophthalmopathy. Study-wide background: Once the initial diagnosis was made, peripheral blood was obtained before any treatment. General study results and limits: Ophthalmopathy could be told apart from stable hyperthyroidism with a 13 V-J model.

The chain couples TRBV30 to TRBJ2-1; 10 bases agree with TRBD2. The origin of this receptor is a woman between 50 and 59 years old with Graves' hyperthyroidism. Sequencing input: blood. The CDR3 sequence: CAWGLADYNEQFF. The CDR3 nucleotides read TGTGCCTGGGGACTAGCGGATTACAATGAGCAGTTCTTC. Filled out from reference TRBV30 and TRBJ2-1, the complete variable domain reads SQTIHQWPATLVQPVGSPLSLECTVEGTSNPNLYWYRQAAGRGLQLLFYSVGIGQISSEVPQNLSASRPQDRQFILSSKKLLLSDSGFYLCAWGLADYNEQFFGPGTRLTVL.